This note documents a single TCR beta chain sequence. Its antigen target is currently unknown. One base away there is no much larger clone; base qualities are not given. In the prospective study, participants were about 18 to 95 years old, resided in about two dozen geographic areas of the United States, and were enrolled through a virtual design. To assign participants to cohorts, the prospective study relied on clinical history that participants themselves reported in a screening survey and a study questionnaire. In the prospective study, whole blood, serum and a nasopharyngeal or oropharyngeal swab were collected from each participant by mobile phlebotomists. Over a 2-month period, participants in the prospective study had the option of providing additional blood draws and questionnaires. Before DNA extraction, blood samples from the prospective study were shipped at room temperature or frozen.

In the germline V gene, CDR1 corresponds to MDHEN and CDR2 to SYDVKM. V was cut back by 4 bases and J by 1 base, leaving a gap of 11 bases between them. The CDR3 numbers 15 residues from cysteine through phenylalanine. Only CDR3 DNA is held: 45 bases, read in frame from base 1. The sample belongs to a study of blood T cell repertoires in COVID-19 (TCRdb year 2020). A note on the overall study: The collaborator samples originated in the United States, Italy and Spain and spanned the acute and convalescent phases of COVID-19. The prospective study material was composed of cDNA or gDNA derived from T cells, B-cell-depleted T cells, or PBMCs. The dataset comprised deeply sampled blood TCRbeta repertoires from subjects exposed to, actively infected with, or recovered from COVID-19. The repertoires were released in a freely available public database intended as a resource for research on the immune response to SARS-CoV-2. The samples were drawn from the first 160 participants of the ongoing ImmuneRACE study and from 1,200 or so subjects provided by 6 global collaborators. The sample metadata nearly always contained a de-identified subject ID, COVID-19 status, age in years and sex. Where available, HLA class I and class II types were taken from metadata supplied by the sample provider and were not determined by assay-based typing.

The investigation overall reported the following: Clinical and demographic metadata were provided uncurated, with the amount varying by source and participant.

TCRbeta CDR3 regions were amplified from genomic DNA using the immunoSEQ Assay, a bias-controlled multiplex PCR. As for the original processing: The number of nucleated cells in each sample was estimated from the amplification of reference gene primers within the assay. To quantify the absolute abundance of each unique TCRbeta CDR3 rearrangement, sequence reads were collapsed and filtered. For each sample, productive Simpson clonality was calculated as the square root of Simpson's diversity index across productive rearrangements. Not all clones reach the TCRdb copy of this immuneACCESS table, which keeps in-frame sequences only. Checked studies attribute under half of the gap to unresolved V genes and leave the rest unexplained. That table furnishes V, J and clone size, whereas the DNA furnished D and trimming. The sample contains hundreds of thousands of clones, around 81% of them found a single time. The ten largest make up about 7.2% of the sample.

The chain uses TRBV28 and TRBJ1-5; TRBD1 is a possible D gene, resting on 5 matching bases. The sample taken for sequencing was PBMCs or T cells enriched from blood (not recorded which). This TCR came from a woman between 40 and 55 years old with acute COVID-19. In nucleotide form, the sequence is TGTGCCAGCAGTTGGGAGGGGATCAGCAATCAGCCCCAGCATTTT. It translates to CASSWEGISNQPQHF.